The present T cell receptor (beta chain) was sequenced within a study of radiation and T cells in renal cell carcinoma. Overall study findings and caveats: Without pretreatment biopsies, baseline tumor clonotype presence was undetermined.

In its sample, this clone was seen once. What it binds is unknown. The repertoire was sequenced with immunoSEQ multiplex PCR; TCRdb's copy has only in-frame clones and lacks some. This sample has 130,000 or so clones, with 70% to 90% found just once. Sample time point: baseline pretreatment blood. The treatment is: 15 Gy SBRT to primary tumor, nephrectomy 4 weeks later. The germline V gene has CDR1 LNHNV and CDR2 YYDKDF (reference sequence). This CDR3 has 13 residues. V dropped 1 base and J dropped 1 base, with 5 bases sitting between them. The receptor was derived from a woman aged 50 to 60 with renal cell carcinoma. Sequences were derived from blood, sampled from a patient whose treatment included radiotherapy and nephrectomy. This chain uses TRBV15 with TRBJ2-7; D unresolved. The CDR3 sequence: CATSRVVSYEQYF. In DNA form, the CDR3 reads TGTGCCACCAGCAGAGTTGTATCCTACGAGCAGTACTTC. The variable domain in full, with the rest retrieved from reference TRBV15 and TRBJ2-7, is DAMVIQNPRYQVTQFGKPVTLSCSQTLNHNVMYWYQQKSSQAPKLLFHYYDKDFNNEADTPDNFQSRRPNTSFCFLDIRSPGLGDTAMYLCATSRVVSYEQYFGPGTRLTVT.